This T cell receptor beta chain emerged from a study of blood T cells in healthy people across ages. The wider study: About one barcoded beta molecule was captured per two T cells (by template switching).

With regard to this clonotype: Its cognate antigen is unknown.

Trimming shortened V by 7 bases and J by 8 bases, and 14 bases separated the two germline ends. This CDR3 has 13 amino acids. Through a sample-barcoded 5' primer and a J-beta primer mix, a second PCR was run for roughly 6 to 11 cycles. TCRdb fed the 5' RACE reads into MiXCR, producing one record per CDR3 protein. The table records under 950,000 distinct CDR3 sequences, about 20% of them present only once. General study results and limits: A conclusive naive versus antigen-experienced comparison was prevented by the unsorted PBMCs. Across the age range, TCR beta diversity per million T cells fell in a roughly linear way.

The sequenced material came from blood. The chain couples TRBV12-3 or TRBV12-4 to TRBJ1-4, with a possible D match to TRBD1 (5 bases). The sequence was obtained from a man in his sixties or seventies in good health. The DNA for the CDR3 is TGTGCCAGCAATGGACGGCGGGGCGAAAAACTGTTTTTT. Translation: CASNGRRGEKLFF.